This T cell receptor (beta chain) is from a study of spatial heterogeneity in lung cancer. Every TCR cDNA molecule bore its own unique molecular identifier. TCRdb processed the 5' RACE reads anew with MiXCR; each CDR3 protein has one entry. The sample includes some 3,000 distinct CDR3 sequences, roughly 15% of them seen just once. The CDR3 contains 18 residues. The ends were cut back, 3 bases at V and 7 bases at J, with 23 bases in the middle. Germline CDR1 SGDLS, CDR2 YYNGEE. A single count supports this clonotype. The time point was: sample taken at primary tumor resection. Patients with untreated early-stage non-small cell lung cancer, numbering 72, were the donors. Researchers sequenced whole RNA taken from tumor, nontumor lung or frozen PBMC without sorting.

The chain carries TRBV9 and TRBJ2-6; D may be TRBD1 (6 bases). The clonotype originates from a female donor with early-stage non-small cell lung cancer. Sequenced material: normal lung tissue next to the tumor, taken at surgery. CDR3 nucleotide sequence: TGTGCCAGCAGCGAAGAAACCTCCAGGGGTGTGAGTGCCAACGTCCTGACTTTC. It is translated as CASSEETSRGVSANVLTF.